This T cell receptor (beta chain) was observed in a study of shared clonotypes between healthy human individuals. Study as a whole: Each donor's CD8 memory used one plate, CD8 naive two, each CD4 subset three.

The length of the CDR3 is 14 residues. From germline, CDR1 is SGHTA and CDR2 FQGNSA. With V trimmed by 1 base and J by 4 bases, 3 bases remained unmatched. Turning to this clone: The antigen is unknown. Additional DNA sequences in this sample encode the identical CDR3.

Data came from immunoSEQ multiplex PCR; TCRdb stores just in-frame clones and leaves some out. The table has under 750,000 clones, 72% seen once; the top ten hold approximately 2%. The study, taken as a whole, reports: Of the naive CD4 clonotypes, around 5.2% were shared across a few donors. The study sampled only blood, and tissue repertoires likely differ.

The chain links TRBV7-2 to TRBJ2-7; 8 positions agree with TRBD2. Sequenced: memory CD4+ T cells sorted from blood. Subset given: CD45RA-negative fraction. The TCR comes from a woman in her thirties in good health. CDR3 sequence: CASSLVAGPYEQYF. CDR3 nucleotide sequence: TGTGCCAGCAGCTTAGTAGCGGGACCTTACGAGCAGTACTTC.